This TCR beta chain was retrieved from a study of immune heterogeneity within non-small cell lung tumors. Multiplex PCR was performed with 32 V and 13 J primers, and it amplified TCR beta CDR3. TCRdb used MiXCR to reprocess the multiplex PCR reads, holding one entry per CDR3 protein. The sample carries 8,000 to 11,000 distinct CDR3 sequences, less than 20% recorded once. General observations from the study: Recurrence of identical dominant CDR3 beta clonotypes was observed across intrapatient tumor sites, concomitant with site-unique high-frequency clones.

Bulk tumor gDNA, 500 to 700 ng per sample, served as the TCR template. Several widely spaced biopsies per primary tumor were taken during surgery. Enrolled individuals presented with untreated, newly diagnosed non-small cell lung cancer and received curative surgery. V was cut by 2 bases and J by 2 bases, with 7 bases left in between. The CDR3 runs 13 residues. The germline V gene has CDR1 MNHEY and CDR2 SVGEGT. At least ten counts were recorded for this clonotype. Its antigen is unknown. Material: lung tumor tissue. This chain uses TRBV6-2 or TRBV6-3 with TRBJ2-7; no reliable D call. This receptor was identified in a man between 40 and 49 years old with non-small cell lung cancer. The DNA for the CDR3 is TGTGCCAGCAGTTACCCCAGCCCCTACGAGCAGTACTTC. Translated, it gives CASSYPSPYEQYF.